This T cell receptor (beta chain) is drawn from a study of T cell responses to AZD1222 COVID-19 vaccine. Study-wide results and caveats: Only a handful of individuals given AZD1222 were seropositive at baseline. Elevations in Spike-specific TCR breadth and depth followed administration of two AZD1222 doses. CD4 TCRs linked to vaccination spanned spike, dominating at 160-218 and 743-854.

Measured with immunoSEQ multiplex PCR; TCRdb has only the in-frame clones, and not every one. In the table there are 55,000 to 70,000 clones, 89% of which are singletons. CDR3 length: 16 residues. The germline V and J ends were trimmed by 0 bases and 7 bases, with 16 bases remaining between them. The germline CDR1 and CDR2 sequences are SGHRS and YFSETQ. This clone came up once. No antigen is known for it. This receptor was obtained from an adult who received the AZD1222 COVID-19 vaccine. This rearrangement joins TRBV5-1 to TRBJ1-4; tentatively, D is TRBD1 (6 bases). Source: peripheral blood, taken 28 days after the second AZD1222 dose. The CDR3 DNA is TGCGCCAGCAGCTTGGAAGGGGGGCGCGACGGTGAAAAACTGTTTTTT. Amino acids: CASSLEGGRDGEKLFF.